The following is a TCR beta chain sequence with its context. This entry comes from a study of T cell changes during pregnancy in multiple sclerosis. This table comes from immunoSEQ multiplex PCR, and its TCRdb copy is limited to in-frame clones, with some not included. Counted here are around 40,000 clones, approximately 89% occurring once; the ten biggest clones make up around 1.2%. The source of this sequence is a female donor with multiple sclerosis, enrolled in a pregnancy study. The material was CD4+ T cells from peripheral blood mononuclear cells, obtained in the first trimester of pregnancy.

CDR3 DNA: TGTGCCAGCAGCTTAAACGGGGGAACCTACGAGCAGTACTTC. This codes for CASSLNGGTYEQYF. This chain joins TRBV11-1 and TRBJ2-7, with D possibly being TRBD2 (6 bases). The CDR3 is 14 amino acids. The ends were cut back, 2 bases at V and 2 bases at J, with 10 bases in the middle. Germline-derived CDR1 and CDR2 are SGHAT and FQDESV (reference sequence). The full variable domain, in which reference TRBV11-1 and TRBJ2-7 provide the parts outside the CDR3, is EAEVAQSPRYKITEKSQAVAFWCDPISGHATLYWYRQILGQGPELLVQFQDESVVDDSQLPKDRFSAERLKGVDSTLKIQPAELGDSAMYLCASSLNGGTYEQYFGPGTRLTVT.